The TCR beta chain under discussion was sequenced for a study of shared clonotypes between healthy human individuals. General study points: Blood alone was sampled, and tissue repertoires likely differ.

Germline V gives CDR1 SGHTA, CDR2 FQGNSA. The CDR3 extends over 16 amino acids. J gave up 4 bases and V 5 bases, and 11 bases lay outside the gene matches. This clone was counted a single time. The antigen remains undetermined. A CD45RA+ naive subset and a CD45RA-negative memory subset were split from CD4+ cells. Repertoires were generated with immunoSEQ multiplex PCR, while TCRdb's copy carries only in-frame clones and drops some. The sample gives about 2.3 million clones, 90% to 95% of which show up once; 0.39% is in the top ten. The receptor was derived from a man younger than 35 in good health. Some clones in this sample may be carry-over from other donors' samples. The chain joins TRBV7-2 to TRBJ2-3; 8 bases align to TRBD2. What was sequenced was naive CD4+ T cells from PBMCs. Subset: CD45RA+ positively selected. DNA of the CDR3: TGTGCCAGCAGCCCCCCTAACGGGAGGGCCGCAGATACGCAGTATTTT. Encoded protein: CASSPPNGRAADTQYF.